Listed below are T cell receptor beta chains from one sample, sequenced in a study of cytomegalovirus exposure and HLA in healthy donors. Some clones are missing from TCRdb's copy, which holds only in-frame ones; the method was immunoSEQ multiplex PCR. The table lists 150,000 to 200,000 clones, 75% to 85% of them singletons, with approximately 0.39% in the top ten. Specimen: PBMCs. The source is a male donor in good health and CMV-seropositive. Both conserved end residues are part of each CDR3. Fields, in order: D gene, V gene, J gene, clone size, CDR3 DNA, CDR3 protein. The D gene is left open where the match is weak. Clone size is given for some rows only: seen once, a few or many times, or a class if the clone is expanded.

d_gene: .; v_gene: TRBV19; j_gene: TRBJ1-4; abundance: .; CDR3nt: TGTGCCAGTAGTATAGAACAGGGTAATGAAAAACTGTTTTTT; CDR3aa: CASSIEQGNEKLFF
d_gene: .; v_gene: TRBV2; j_gene: TRBJ1-5; abundance: .; CDR3nt: TGTGCCAGCAGGACAGTCAGCAATCAGCCCCAGCATTTT; CDR3aa: CASRTVSNQPQHF
d_gene: TRBD2; v_gene: TRBV5-1; j_gene: TRBJ2-1; abundance: .; CDR3nt: TGCGCCAGCAGCTTGGCCCTAACGGGAGGATACAATGAGCAGTTCTTC; CDR3aa: CASSLALTGGYNEQFF
d_gene: TRBD2; v_gene: TRBV29-1; j_gene: TRBJ2-3; abundance: .; CDR3nt: TGCAGCGTATCTCCCCCGCGGCTGACTAGCGGGGAGTACACAGATACGCAGTATTTT; CDR3aa: CSVSPPRLTSGEYTDTQYF
d_gene: TRBD1; v_gene: TRBV6-5; j_gene: TRBJ2-7; abundance: .; CDR3nt: TGTGCCAGCAGCGCCGCCGGGACAGCCAGCCGGTGGCAGTACTTC; CDR3aa: CASSAAGTASRWQYF
d_gene: .; v_gene: TRBV29-1; j_gene: TRBJ1-1; abundance: .; CDR3nt: TGCAGCGCGCGGTCTTCAAAGGGGGACACTGAAGCTTTCTTT; CDR3aa: CSARSSKGDTEAFF
d_gene: .; v_gene: TRBV7-3; j_gene: TRBJ2-3; abundance: .; CDR3nt: TGTGCCAGCAGCGTCGGGGGTCCCACAGATACGCAGTATTTT; CDR3aa: CASSVGGPTDTQYF
d_gene: TRBD2; v_gene: TRBV7-9; j_gene: TRBJ2-7; abundance: .; CDR3nt: TGTGCCAGCAGCTCGACTAGCGGGAGGGCCGGCGAGCAGTACTTC; CDR3aa: CASSSTSGRAGEQYF
d_gene: .; v_gene: TRBV6-4; j_gene: TRBJ2-2; abundance: .; CDR3nt: TGTGCCAGCAGTGACTTAACAGCCACCGGGGAGCTGTTTTTT; CDR3aa: CASSDLTATGELFF
d_gene: .; v_gene: TRBV4-3; j_gene: TRBJ2-4; abundance: once; CDR3nt: TGCGCCAGCAGCCAAGATTGGACAGCCAGGGCCAATATAGCCAAAAACATTCAGTACTTC; CDR3aa: CASSQDWTARANIAKNIQYF
d_gene: TRBD2; v_gene: TRBV19; j_gene: TRBJ2-1; abundance: .; CDR3nt: TGTGCCAGTAGTACCCAAGGGACTAGCCACAATGAGCAGTTCTTC; CDR3aa: CASSTQGTSHNEQFF
d_gene: .; v_gene: TRBV5-4; j_gene: TRBJ2-3; abundance: .; CDR3nt: TGTGCCAGCATCGGGAGCGGGCCCACTAGCACAGATACGCAGTATTTT; CDR3aa: CASIGSGPTSTDTQYF
d_gene: TRBD1; v_gene: TRBV7-8; j_gene: TRBJ1-3; abundance: .; CDR3nt: TGTGCCAGCAGCCCCCGGGACAGGGCCCTTTACTTCTCTGGAAACACCATATATTTT; CDR3aa: CASSPRDRALYFSGNTIYF
d_gene: .; v_gene: TRBV6-5; j_gene: TRBJ2-2; abundance: .; CDR3nt: TGTGCCAGCAGTTACTCGCAGGGGGGCTGGACCGGGGAGCTGTTTTTT; CDR3aa: CASSYSQGGWTGELFF
d_gene: TRBD1; v_gene: TRBV7-3; j_gene: TRBJ2-7; abundance: .; CDR3nt: TGTGCCAGCAGCTTGGGACAGGGGGTGCCCTACGAGCAGTACTTC; CDR3aa: CASSLGQGVPYEQYF
d_gene: TRBD2; v_gene: TRBV4-3; j_gene: TRBJ2-3; abundance: .; CDR3nt: TGCGCCAGCACCCCTCTAGCGGGGGGAGTCCGGGATACGCAGTATTTT; CDR3aa: CASTPLAGGVRDTQYF
d_gene: TRBD2; v_gene: TRBV7-3; j_gene: TRBJ2-3; abundance: .; CDR3nt: TGTGCCAGCAGCTTAGGGGGACTAGTAACAGATACGCAGTATTTT; CDR3aa: CASSLGGLVTDTQYF
d_gene: .; v_gene: TRBV5-6; j_gene: TRBJ1-3; abundance: .; CDR3nt: TGTGCCAGCAGCTTGGCGGGGTTAGGTATGGATTTT; CDR3aa: CASSLAGLGMDF
d_gene: .; v_gene: TRBV21-1; j_gene: TRBJ2-5; abundance: .; CDR3nt: TGTGCCAGCAGCAGCACCCGACCCGCCGGGGAGACCCAGTACTTC; CDR3aa: CASSSTRPAGETQYF
d_gene: .; v_gene: TRBV30; j_gene: TRBJ2-1; abundance: .; CDR3nt: TGTGCCTGGAGTGTGGGTAGCTCCGAAGTTTACAATGAGCAGTTCTTC; CDR3aa: CAWSVGSSEVYNEQFF
d_gene: TRBD1; v_gene: TRBV28; j_gene: TRBJ2-7; abundance: .; CDR3nt: TGTGCCAGCACTCTCCGGGACAGGGCCTCCTACGAGCAGTACTTC; CDR3aa: CASTLRDRASYEQYF
d_gene: .; v_gene: TRBV6-1; j_gene: TRBJ1-1; abundance: .; CDR3nt: TGTGCCAGCAGCCTCAGGGGTAGAGAGGAAGCTTTCTTT; CDR3aa: CASSLRGREEAFF
d_gene: .; v_gene: TRBV19; j_gene: TRBJ2-3; abundance: .; CDR3nt: TGTGCCAGTAGTATTGGACAGACCCTTTTACCAGATACGCAGTATTTT; CDR3aa: CASSIGQTLLPDTQYF
d_gene: .; v_gene: TRBV30; j_gene: TRBJ2-1; abundance: .; CDR3nt: TGTGCCTGGAGTGTATCCGGTGAGCAGTTCTTC; CDR3aa: CAWSVSGEQFF
d_gene: .; v_gene: TRBV15; j_gene: TRBJ1-4; abundance: .; CDR3nt: TGTGCCACCAGCCAAACTTGGGGAGGGGAGGGAGAAAAACTGTTTTTT; CDR3aa: CATSQTWGGEGEKLFF
d_gene: TRBD2; v_gene: TRBV2; j_gene: TRBJ2-5; abundance: .; CDR3nt: TGTGCCAGCACCCCGGGACTAGAAGAGACCCAGTACTTC; CDR3aa: CASTPGLEETQYF
d_gene: TRBD1; v_gene: TRBV18; j_gene: TRBJ1-6; abundance: .; CDR3nt: TGTGCCAGCTCACCAGGACAGGCCACTAATTCACCCCTCCACTTT; CDR3aa: CASSPGQATNSPLHF
d_gene: TRBD1; v_gene: TRBV7-3; j_gene: TRBJ2-7; abundance: .; CDR3nt: TGTGCCAGCAGTCCCGGGACAGGGGGTGCCTACGAGCAGTACTTC; CDR3aa: CASSPGTGGAYEQYF
d_gene: TRBD1; v_gene: TRBV7-2; j_gene: TRBJ1-5; abundance: .; CDR3nt: TGTGCCAGCAGCTCGACAGGGGGTTACAATCAGCCCCAGCATTTT; CDR3aa: CASSSTGGYNQPQHF
d_gene: TRBD2; v_gene: TRBV4-3; j_gene: TRBJ2-1; abundance: .; CDR3nt: TGCGCCAGCAGCCAAGGCGGACTAGCAGGGGAGCAGTTCTTC; CDR3aa: CASSQGGLAGEQFF
d_gene: .; v_gene: TRBV9; j_gene: TRBJ2-1; abundance: .; CDR3nt: TGTGCCAGCAGCCCACCGGGACTCCCCCACAATGAGCAGTTCTTC; CDR3aa: CASSPPGLPHNEQFF
d_gene: .; v_gene: TRBV19; j_gene: TRBJ1-1; abundance: once; CDR3nt: TGTGCCAGTACCGACACCCGGCCGCCTGAAGCTTTCTTT; CDR3aa: CASTDTRPPEAFF
d_gene: .; v_gene: TRBV6-6; j_gene: TRBJ2-7; abundance: .; CDR3nt: TGTGCCAGCAGTCAAACTCACGAGCAGTACTTC; CDR3aa: CASSQTHEQYF
d_gene: .; v_gene: TRBV9; j_gene: TRBJ1-1; abundance: .; CDR3nt: TGTGCCAGCAGCGCATCACAGACCATGAACACTGAAGCTTTCTTT; CDR3aa: CASSASQTMNTEAFF
d_gene: TRBD1; v_gene: TRBV30; j_gene: TRBJ1-1; abundance: .; CDR3nt: TGTGCCTGGAGTGCTATCGCGGTCAGAGGGGGCTTAGATACTGAAGCTTTCTTT; CDR3aa: CAWSAIAVRGGLDTEAFF
d_gene: TRBD1; v_gene: TRBV5-1; j_gene: TRBJ2-7; abundance: .; CDR3nt: TGCGCCAGCACTCTACAGACAGGGGGTTACGAGCAGTACTTC; CDR3aa: CASTLQTGGYEQYF
d_gene: .; v_gene: TRBV18; j_gene: TRBJ2-1; abundance: few; CDR3nt: TGTGCCAGCTCACCACCCCTGGCGGTTAGCTCCTACAATGAGCAGTTCTTC; CDR3aa: CASSPPLAVSSYNEQFF
d_gene: TRBD1; v_gene: TRBV5-4; j_gene: TRBJ2-7; abundance: .; CDR3nt: TGTGCCAGCAGCGACGGGACAGGAGAACCCTACGAGCAGTACTTC; CDR3aa: CASSDGTGEPYEQYF
d_gene: TRBD2; v_gene: TRBV27; j_gene: TRBJ2-3; abundance: .; CDR3nt: TGTGCCTCTCGAACGACTAGCGGGGGGGGGAGTGATACGCAGTATTTT; CDR3aa: CASRTTSGGGSDTQYF
d_gene: .; v_gene: TRBV7-6; j_gene: TRBJ2-7; abundance: .; CDR3nt: TGTGCCAGCAGCTTAATGCAGGGGTCAACCTACGAGCAGTACTTC; CDR3aa: CASSLMQGSTYEQYF
d_gene: .; v_gene: TRBV27; j_gene: TRBJ2-7; abundance: .; CDR3nt: TGTGCCAGCAGGCGGAGCTTCGACTCCTACGAGCAGTACTTC; CDR3aa: CASRRSFDSYEQYF
d_gene: TRBD1; v_gene: TRBV28; j_gene: TRBJ1-2; abundance: .; CDR3nt: TGTGCCAGCAGCCCGGACAGGGTCCATGGCTACACCTTC; CDR3aa: CASSPDRVHGYTF
d_gene: TRBD1; v_gene: TRBV27; j_gene: TRBJ1-2; abundance: .; CDR3nt: TGTGCCAGCAGTCCGGGGACAGGGTCTGGCTACACCTTC; CDR3aa: CASSPGTGSGYTF
d_gene: TRBD1; v_gene: TRBV19; j_gene: TRBJ1-2; abundance: .; CDR3nt: TGTGCCAGTAGTACCGGGACAGTGAAGTTCTATGGCTACACCTTC; CDR3aa: CASSTGTVKFYGYTF
d_gene: .; v_gene: TRBV6-5; j_gene: TRBJ1-6; abundance: .; CDR3nt: TGTGCCAGCAGGCGCGGCGGGACTATGGGTTCACCCCTCCACTTT; CDR3aa: CASRRGGTMGSPLHF
d_gene: .; v_gene: TRBV5-4; j_gene: TRBJ2-3; abundance: .; CDR3nt: TGTGCCAGCAGCTTGGTGACAGTAACAGATACGCAGTATTTT; CDR3aa: CASSLVTVTDTQYF
d_gene: .; v_gene: TRBV27; j_gene: TRBJ1-2; abundance: .; CDR3nt: TGTGCCAGCAGCCAAGCAACAGGGGGCTACACCTTC; CDR3aa: CASSQATGGYTF
d_gene: .; v_gene: TRBV7-2; j_gene: TRBJ2-7; abundance: .; CDR3nt: TGTGCCAGCAGCTTAGGTCATAGAAGCGACGAGCAGTACTTC; CDR3aa: CASSLGHRSDEQYF
d_gene: .; v_gene: TRBV11-2; j_gene: TRBJ2-2; abundance: .; CDR3nt: TGTGCCAGCAGCCCCCTCGCGGACACCGGGGAGCTGTTTTTT; CDR3aa: CASSPLADTGELFF
d_gene: .; v_gene: TRBV4-1; j_gene: TRBJ1-4; abundance: once; CDR3nt: TGCGCCAGCAGCCAAGGGAGCGCCGTTAATGAAAAACTGTTTTTT; CDR3aa: CASSQGSAVNEKLFF
d_gene: .; v_gene: TRBV28; j_gene: TRBJ2-5; abundance: .; CDR3nt: TGTGCCAGCAGTCCTCGACCTCCAGGGGCCCAGTACTTC; CDR3aa: CASSPRPPGAQYF
d_gene: .; v_gene: TRBV28; j_gene: TRBJ1-2; abundance: .; CDR3nt: TGTGCCGTGGGCCGTACCAGCTATGGCTACACCTTC; CDR3aa: CAVGRTSYGYTF
d_gene: .; v_gene: TRBV4-3; j_gene: TRBJ1-4; abundance: .; CDR3nt: TGCGCCAGCAGCCAAGCCAGGGGTTGGGAAAAACTGTTTTTT; CDR3aa: CASSQARGWEKLFF
d_gene: .; v_gene: TRBV6-5; j_gene: TRBJ2-7; abundance: .; CDR3nt: TGTGCCAGCAGTTATGGGGGCCAGGGCTCCTACGAGCAGTACTTC; CDR3aa: CASSYGGQGSYEQYF
d_gene: .; v_gene: TRBV5-1; j_gene: TRBJ2-7; abundance: .; CDR3nt: TGCGCCAGCAGCCCGCCGCCCGGCGAGCAGTACTTC; CDR3aa: CASSPPPGEQYF
d_gene: TRBD1; v_gene: TRBV7-2; j_gene: TRBJ1-5; abundance: .; CDR3nt: TGTGCCAGCAGCCAGGACAGGGCTCAGCCCCAGCATTTT; CDR3aa: CASSQDRAQPQHF
d_gene: .; v_gene: TRBV6-5; j_gene: TRBJ2-7; abundance: .; CDR3nt: TGTGCCAGCAGTTACTCCCTGGACAGCTATACCTACGAGCAGTACTTC; CDR3aa: CASSYSLDSYTYEQYF
d_gene: TRBD2; v_gene: TRBV7-2; j_gene: TRBJ2-1; abundance: .; CDR3nt: TGTGCCAGCAGCTTAGTAACTAGCGTAGAATACAATGAGCAGTTCTTC; CDR3aa: CASSLVTSVEYNEQFF